Presented here are 16 T cell receptor beta chains from one specimen sequenced in a study of cytomegalovirus exposure and HLA in healthy donors. Both 60 Vbeta primers and 13 Jbeta primers went into the PCR. Generated by immunoSEQ multiplex PCR, the TCRdb table keeps only in-frame clones and is missing some. The specimen's table records about 78,000 clones. Sequencing used PBMCs. The receptors derive from a female donor in good health and CMV-seropositive.

The rearrangement links TRBV6-6 to TRBJ2-1; 7 positions match TRBD2. Germline CDR1 MNHNY, CDR2 SVGAGI (reference sequence). The CDR3 has 13 amino acids. V lost 4 bases and J lost 8; bases outside the gene matches: 5. In nucleotides, the CDR3 is TGTGCCAGCAGTTGGGGGGGTCAGGATGAGCAGTTCTTC. Translating gives CASSWGGQDEQFF.

This chain uses TRBV2 with TRBJ1-4; D uncertain. Germline values: CDR1 SNHLY, CDR2 FYNNEI. Deletions cut 6 bases from V and 8 bases from J, with 10 bases between. This CDR3 has 12 residues. The CDR3 spells CASRRNGEKLFF. DNA for the CDR3: TGTGCCAGCAGACGGAACGGGGAAAAACTGTTTTTT.

This chain connects TRBV29-1 to TRBJ1-2; 7 nucleotides line up with TRBD1. This CDR3 comprises 14 residues. V gave up 7 bases and J gave up 1 base; unmatched junction bases: 9. Looked up from germline, CDR1 is SQVTM and CDR2 is ANQGSEA. The CDR3 DNA is TGCAGCGCCCGAGGACAGGTGAATAACTATGGCTACACCTTC. It is translated as CSARGQVNNYGYTF.

The chain joins TRBV30 to TRBJ2-1; 9 bases line up with TRBD2. The V gene end was trimmed by 4 bases and the J gene end by 4 bases; junction bases not matched to a gene: 8. CDR1 and CDR2 (germline): GTSNPN, SVGIG (reference sequence). The CDR3 runs 15 residues. The CDR3 DNA sequence: TGTGCCTGGAACTGGGCTAGCGGGATGTACAATGAGCAGTTCTTC. Its protein product is CAWNWASGMYNEQFF.

V usage is TRBV18 and J usage is TRBJ2-1; D possibly corresponds to TRBD2 (6 bases). Germline V gene lookup returns CDR1 KGHSH and CDR2 LQKENI. V lost 0 bases and J 0 bases, leaving 12 bases between the germline ends. The CDR3 is 17 amino acids. The chain's CDR3 is CASSPPEGKSSYNEQFF. The CDR3 region has the DNA TGTGCCAGCTCACCACCGGAGGGAAAGAGCTCCTACAATGAGCAGTTCTTC.

The chain recombines TRBV6-1 with TRBJ1-5; D perhaps matches TRBD1 (5 bases). Germline-derived CDR1 and CDR2 are MNHNS and SASEGT. The CDR3 totals 13 residues. Trimming shortened V by 7 bases and J by 0 bases, and 7 bases separated the two germline ends. The CDR3 loop is CASKGNSNQPQHF. In nucleotides, the CDR3 is TGTGCCAGCAAGGGGAATAGCAATCAGCCCCAGCATTTT.

The V call is TRBV28, the J call TRBJ2-7; 7 bases map to TRBD1. V was pared by 6 bases and J by 2 bases, with 7 bases of the junction left unmatched. The CDR3 consists of 14 residues. The germline CDR1 and CDR2 sequences are MDHEN and SYDVKM. CDR3 sequence (DNA): TGTGCCAGCAGGCCTCAGGGGGAGCCCTACGAGCAGTACTTC. Translating it yields CASRPQGEPYEQYF.

The chain has TRBV4-3 and TRBJ2-7, with TRBD2 identical over 8 bases. The V gene's germline CDR1 is LGHNA and CDR2 YSLEER. Germline trimming cut 1 base from V and 0 bases from J; bases unmatched to any gene: 2. The CDR3 loop spans 15 amino acids. CDR3 protein: CASSQGLAYSYEQYF. The CDR3 nucleotides read TGCGCCAGCAGCCAAGGACTAGCGTACTCCTACGAGCAGTACTTC.

The chain links TRBV4-3 to TRBJ1-1; tentative D call: TRBD1 (5 bases). CDR1 is LGHNA and CDR2 is YSLEER in the germline V gene. The CDR3 consists of 15 residues. V gave up 1 base and J gave up 0 bases, with 9 bases separating them. CDR3 DNA: TGCGCCAGCAGCCAAGCCAGGGTCATGAACACTGAAGCTTTCTTT. Its protein product is CASSQARVMNTEAFF.

The CDR3 reads CASSLNTRGGELFF. The CDR3 nucleotides are TGTGCCAGCAGTTTAAACACCCGAGGCGGGGAGCTGTTTTTT. The chain is built from TRBV27 and TRBJ2-2, with no clear D. CDR3 size: 14 residues. The germline V gene encodes CDR1 MNHEY and CDR2 SMNVEV (reference sequence). V was clipped by 2 bases and J by 7 bases, with 11 bases between them.

This chain connects TRBV12-5 to TRBJ1-3; 7 positions agree with TRBD1. Germline V gene lookup returns CDR1 LGHNT and CDR2 FRNRAP. The CDR3 has 15 residues. V lost 2 bases to trimming and J lost 4 bases; unmatched junction nucleotides: 5. CDR3 nucleotide sequence: TGTGCTAGTGGTTTGAAGGGGGCTGGAGGAAACACCATATATTTT. It yields the protein CASGLKGAGGNTIYF.

This chain connects TRBV7-8 to TRBJ2-5, with 12 bases fitting TRBD2. After removal of 1 base from V and 2 bases from J, the junction contained 5 bases not matched to a gene. This CDR3 is built from 17 residues. CDR1 and CDR2 from the germline V gene are SGHVS and FQNEAQ. The CDR3 sequence: CASSLGLAGGTQETQYF. The CDR3 coding sequence is TGTGCCAGCAGCTTAGGGCTAGCGGGGGGGACTCAAGAGACCCAGTACTTC.

This chain links TRBV4-2 with TRBJ2-5; 9 bases fit TRBD1. The J call may be wrong; the DNA end is better matched by TRBJ2-7. CDR3 length: 15 residues. Per germline, CDR1 LGHNA and CDR2 YNFKEQ. The CDR3 DNA reads as TGTGCCAGCAGCCAAGGGGACAGGGCATCCTACGAGCAGTACTTC. Its translation: CASSQGDRASYEQYF.

J is TRBJ1-1 and V is TRBV4-1; a weak D match, TRBD1 (5 bases). CDR1 is MGHRA and CDR2 is YSYEKL in the germline V gene. CDR3 size: 14 residues. Trimming shortened V by 3 bases and J by 6 bases, and 14 bases separated the two germline ends. CDR3 nucleotide sequence: TGCGCCAGCAGCCATTCTTCAGGGATTGCTGAAGCTTTCTTT. This sequence encodes CASSHSSGIAEAFF.

V usage is TRBV6-5 and J usage is TRBJ2-7; maybe TRBD1 (6 bases). Germline V gene data show CDR1 as MNHEY and CDR2 as SVGAGI. CDR3 length: 13 residues. Trimming cost V 6 bases and J 2 bases, with 11 bases left between them. CDR3 DNA: TGTGCCAGCAGGAGGGGGATTACCTACGAGCAGTACTTC. Residues: CASRRGITYEQYF.

V is TRBV18 and J is TRBJ2-5; D unresolved. Germline CDR1 and CDR2: KGHSH and LQKENI. The ends were cut back, 2 bases at V and 2 bases at J, with 6 bases in the middle. The CDR3 runs to 13 residues. CDR3 protein: CASSPGLQETQYF. The CDR3 DNA follows: TGTGCCAGCTCACCAGGGCTTCAAGAGACCCAGTACTTC. Together with reference TRBV18 and TRBJ2-5, the CDR3 gives the full variable domain: NAGVMQNPRHLVRRRGQEARLRCSPMKGHSHVYWYRQLPEEGLKFMVYLQKENIIDESGMPKERFSAEFPKEGPSILRIQQVVRGDSAAYFCASSPGLQETQYFGPGTRLLVL.